Listed below are T cell receptor beta chains from one sample, sequenced in a study of shared clonotypes between healthy human individuals. The table came from immunoSEQ multiplex PCR; TCRdb's copy has only in-frame clones and leaves some out. The table shows around 530,000 clones, with around 77% occurring only once. The sequencing sample was made of PBMCs. These receptors were collected from a woman in her 40s in good health. Some clones in this sample may be carry-over from other donors' samples. Each CDR3 is given with its conserved first and last residue. D genes are given only for firm matches. Where a row states a size, it is once, few, many or the class of an expanded clone; other rows omit it.

clone size: -; J gene: TRBJ1-4; D gene: -; V gene: TRBV28; CDR3 protein: CASSRRPLAGRVSEKLFF; CDR3 DNA: TGTGCCAGCAGCCGACGCCCCCTCGCAGGGAGGGTGAGTGAAAAACTGTTTTTT
clone size: few; J gene: TRBJ2-7; D gene: -; V gene: TRBV18; CDR3 protein: CASSQEDGSYEQYF; CDR3 DNA: TGTGCCAGCTCACAGGAAGACGGATCCTACGAGCAGTACTTC
clone size: -; J gene: TRBJ2-5; D gene: -; V gene: TRBV7-6; CDR3 protein: CASSLVIGETQYF; CDR3 DNA: TGTGCCAGCAGCTTAGTCATCGGGGAGACCCAGTACTTC
clone size: -; J gene: TRBJ2-5; D gene: TRBD1; V gene: TRBV11-2; CDR3 protein: CASSLVGAGGQETQYF; CDR3 DNA: TGTGCCAGCAGCTTAGTTGGTGCAGGGGGCCAAGAGACCCAGTACTTC
clone size: -; J gene: TRBJ2-7; D gene: TRBD1; V gene: TRBV7-3; CDR3 protein: CASSPGQGGEQYF; CDR3 DNA: TGTGCCAGCAGCCCGGGACAGGGCGGCGAGCAGTACTTC
clone size: -; J gene: TRBJ2-5; D gene: -; V gene: TRBV27; CDR3 protein: CASSSHQETQYF; CDR3 DNA: TGTGCCAGCAGTTCTCATCAAGAGACCCAGTACTTC
clone size: -; J gene: TRBJ1-2; D gene: TRBD1; V gene: TRBV2; CDR3 protein: CASSRTGRSYTF; CDR3 DNA: TGTGCCAGCAGTCGGACAGGCCGGAGCTACACCTTC
clone size: -; J gene: TRBJ2-5; D gene: -; V gene: TRBV7-9; CDR3 protein: CASSLGTWETQYF; CDR3 DNA: TGTGCCAGCAGCTTAGGGACTTGGGAGACCCAGTACTTC
clone size: -; J gene: TRBJ1-5; D gene: -; V gene: TRBV19; CDR3 protein: CASSINAAGNQPQHF; CDR3 DNA: TGTGCCAGTAGTATTAATGCAGCGGGCAATCAGCCCCAGCATTTT
clone size: -; J gene: TRBJ1-3; D gene: TRBD1; V gene: TRBV2; CDR3 protein: CASSGTRTGAGNTIYF; CDR3 DNA: TGTGCCAGCAGCGGGACCAGGACAGGGGCAGGAAACACCATATATTTT
clone size: few; J gene: TRBJ2-7; D gene: TRBD1; V gene: TRBV13; CDR3 protein: CASSLVRQGRYEQYF; CDR3 DNA: TGTGCCAGCAGCTTAGTAAGACAGGGACGTTACGAGCAGTACTTC
clone size: -; J gene: TRBJ2-1; D gene: -; V gene: TRBV19; CDR3 protein: CASSGDLTYNEQFF; CDR3 DNA: TGTGCCAGTAGTGGAGACCTCACCTACAATGAGCAGTTCTTC
clone size: -; J gene: TRBJ2-6; D gene: -; V gene: TRBV7-8; CDR3 protein: CASSPTWVRGANVLTF; CDR3 DNA: TGTGCCAGCAGCCCCACCTGGGTAAGAGGGGCCAACGTCCTGACTTTC
clone size: once; J gene: TRBJ2-5; D gene: TRBD2; V gene: TRBV7-2; CDR3 protein: CASSTSGPQETQYF; CDR3 DNA: TGTGCCAGCAGCACTAGCGGGCCTCAAGAGACCCAGTACTTC
clone size: few; J gene: TRBJ1-3; D gene: -; V gene: TRBV4-3; CDR3 protein: CASSQDSSGNTIYF; CDR3 DNA: TGCGCCAGCAGCCAAGACAGCTCTGGAAACACCATATATTTT
clone size: -; J gene: TRBJ2-7; D gene: -; V gene: TRBV30; CDR3 protein: CAWGERVEQYF; CDR3 DNA: TGTGCCTGGGGAGAGAGGGTTGAGCAGTACTTC
clone size: -; J gene: TRBJ2-7; D gene: -; V gene: TRBV7-8; CDR3 protein: CASSLTHTYEQYF; CDR3 DNA: TGTGCCAGCAGCCTGACTCACACCTACGAGCAGTACTTC
clone size: -; J gene: TRBJ1-4; D gene: TRBD1; V gene: TRBV6-6; CDR3 protein: CASSSIGGAAEKLFF; CDR3 DNA: TGTGCCAGCAGTTCGATAGGGGGCGCGGCGGAAAAACTGTTTTTT
clone size: few; J gene: TRBJ1-2; D gene: TRBD1; V gene: TRBV28; CDR3 protein: CASSLGQATYGYTF; CDR3 DNA: TGTGCCAGCAGTTTAGGACAGGCTACGTATGGCTACACCTTC
clone size: many; J gene: TRBJ2-7; D gene: -; V gene: TRBV6-5; CDR3 protein: CASSYSYQSYEQYF; CDR3 DNA: TGTGCCAGCAGTTACTCGTACCAATCCTACGAGCAGTACTTC
clone size: -; J gene: TRBJ2-2; D gene: TRBD2; V gene: TRBV4-2; CDR3 protein: CASSQDGAGGSGELFF; CDR3 DNA: TGTGCCAGCAGCCAAGATGGGGCGGGAGGGTCCGGGGAGCTGTTTTTT
clone size: many; J gene: TRBJ2-1; D gene: TRBD2; V gene: TRBV14; CDR3 protein: CASSPSGRGFYNEQFF; CDR3 DNA: TGTGCCAGCAGCCCTAGCGGGAGGGGCTTTTACAATGAGCAGTTCTTC
clone size: -; J gene: TRBJ1-4; D gene: TRBD1; V gene: TRBV5-5; CDR3 protein: CASSLPTGDREKLFF; CDR3 DNA: TGTGCCAGCAGCTTGCCGACAGGGGACCGTGAAAAACTGTTTTTT
clone size: -; J gene: TRBJ1-5; D gene: -; V gene: TRBV27; CDR3 protein: CASSVDRRNQPQHF; CDR3 DNA: TGTGCCAGCAGTGTTGACAGGAGAAATCAGCCCCAGCATTTT
clone size: -; J gene: TRBJ2-7; D gene: -; V gene: TRBV5-8; CDR3 protein: CASNLDFYEQYF; CDR3 DNA: TGTGCCAGCAACTTGGACTTCTACGAGCAGTACTTC
clone size: -; J gene: TRBJ2-3; D gene: -; V gene: TRBV7-9; CDR3 protein: CASSLREARTDTQYF; CDR3 DNA: TGTGCCAGCAGCCTTAGGGAGGCCAGGACAGATACGCAGTATTTT
clone size: few; J gene: TRBJ2-1; D gene: -; V gene: TRBV11-3; CDR3 protein: CASSPSVLEQFF; CDR3 DNA: TGTGCCAGCAGCCCTAGCGTTCTTGAGCAGTTCTTC
clone size: once; J gene: TRBJ2-1; D gene: TRBD1; V gene: TRBV7-2; CDR3 protein: CASSPTGGKDEQFF; CDR3 DNA: TGTGCCAGCAGCCCGACAGGGGGCAAGGATGAGCAGTTCTTC
clone size: -; J gene: TRBJ1-1; D gene: -; V gene: TRBV28; CDR3 protein: CASSFGLGEKNTEAFF; CDR3 DNA: TGTGCCAGCAGTTTTGGGTTAGGGGAAAAGAACACTGAAGCTTTCTTT
clone size: -; J gene: TRBJ1-4; D gene: -; V gene: TRBV10-3; CDR3 protein: CAISESGGDEKLFF; CDR3 DNA: TGTGCCATCAGTGAGTCGGGAGGGGATGAAAAACTGTTTTTT
clone size: -; J gene: TRBJ1-1; D gene: -; V gene: TRBV5-5; CDR3 protein: CASSLAGNTEAFF; CDR3 DNA: TGTGCCAGCAGCTTGGCGGGGAACACTGAAGCTTTCTTT
clone size: -; J gene: TRBJ2-7; D gene: -; V gene: TRBV19; CDR3 protein: CASSTQGREQYF; CDR3 DNA: TGTGCCAGTAGTACTCAGGGGCGCGAGCAGTACTTC
clone size: -; J gene: TRBJ2-7; D gene: -; V gene: TRBV19; CDR3 protein: CASTWGAGSSYEQYF; CDR3 DNA: TGTGCCAGTACCTGGGGGGCAGGAAGCTCCTACGAGCAGTACTTC
clone size: few; J gene: TRBJ1-5; D gene: -; V gene: TRBV30; CDR3 protein: CAWSKVGQAGGPQHF; CDR3 DNA: TGTGCCTGGAGTAAGGTAGGACAAGCCGGTGGGCCCCAGCATTTT
clone size: -; J gene: TRBJ2-1; D gene: -; V gene: TRBV10-2; CDR3 protein: CASRTWAEQFF; CDR3 DNA: TGCGCCAGCAGAACGTGGGCTGAGCAGTTCTTC
clone size: -; J gene: TRBJ2-1; D gene: -; V gene: TRBV7-2; CDR3 protein: CASSLDWITNEQFF; CDR3 DNA: TGTGCCAGCAGCCTCGACTGGATAACTAATGAGCAGTTCTTC
clone size: -; J gene: TRBJ2-1; D gene: TRBD2; V gene: TRBV7-3; CDR3 protein: CASSRGLAGVNEQFF; CDR3 DNA: TGTGCCAGCAGCCGGGGACTAGCGGGAGTCAACGAGCAGTTCTTC
clone size: -; J gene: TRBJ2-2; D gene: -; V gene: TRBV5-8; CDR3 protein: CASSRGWITGELFF; CDR3 DNA: TGTGCCAGCAGCCGCGGATGGATCACCGGGGAGCTGTTTTTT
clone size: -; J gene: TRBJ1-2; D gene: -; V gene: TRBV20-1; CDR3 protein: CSAGASYGYTF; CDR3 DNA: TGCAGTGCTGGGGCTTCCTATGGCTACACCTTC
clone size: -; J gene: TRBJ1-1; D gene: -; V gene: TRBV6-6; CDR3 protein: CASRAQGNTEAFF; CDR3 DNA: TGTGCCAGCAGAGCACAGGGGAACACTGAAGCTTTCTTT